A single sample is the source of the 11 T cell receptor beta chains below, sequenced in a study of lymphopenia after photon versus proton radiotherapy. The protocol was immunoSEQ multiplex PCR, while the TCRdb copy is restricted to in-frame clones and leaves out a portion. The data show 45,000 to 65,000 clones, around four fifths seen once. The source was peripheral blood, collected from a patient treated with photon-based radiotherapy. The receptors were gathered from a man aged 50 or older with gastric cancer.

This chain links TRBV19 with TRBJ2-7; 8 nucleotides line up with TRBD1. Per germline, CDR1 LNHDA and CDR2 SQIVND (reference sequence). This CDR3 has 15 residues. The trim removed 6 bases at V and 1 base at J, leaving 8 bases unmatched. This CDR3 reads CASSAGQGGSYEQYF. The CDR3, as DNA: TGTGCCAGTAGCGCTGGACAGGGTGGGTCCTACGAGCAGTACTTC.

J is TRBJ1-4 and V is TRBV6-1; TRBD1 matches 12 bases. The length of the CDR3 is 14 residues. J gave up 7 bases and V 6 bases, and 3 bases lay outside the gene matches. CDR1 is MNHNS, CDR2 SASEGT, per germline. This CDR3 is CASRGTGGGEKLFF. CDR3 coding DNA: TGTGCCAGCAGGGGGACAGGGGGCGGTGAAAAACTGTTTTTT.

This chain connects TRBV15 to TRBJ1-3, with no clear D. Between the trimmed V and J ends, which lost 0 bases and 2 bases, there was a span of 11 bases. Germline CDR1 and CDR2: LNHNV and YYDKDF (reference sequence). The CDR3 loop spans 16 amino acids. The CDR3 DNA sequence: TGTGCCACCAGCAGAGATTATCTCGGAACTGGAAACACCATATATTTT. Encoded protein: CATSRDYLGTGNTIYF.

This sequence joins TRBV19 and TRBJ1-1; D is possibly TRBD1 (5 bases). V was shortened by 7 bases and J by 1 base, with 16 bases between the two germline ends. This CDR3 spans 15 amino acids. Germline values: CDR1 LNHDA, CDR2 SQIVND (reference sequence). The CDR3 is CASKVGGVWNTEAFF. In DNA, the CDR3 is TGTGCCAGTAAGGTCGGGGGGGTATGGAACACTGAAGCTTTCTTT.

This clone has just a few counts. V and J are TRBV7-2 and TRBJ2-7, with 7 bases matching TRBD2. CDR1 and CDR2 from the germline V gene are SGHTA and FQGNSA. The CDR3 is 15 amino acids. The J segment lost 2 bases and the V segment lost 2 bases, leaving 6 bases of the junction unmatched. DNA of the CDR3: TGTGCCAGCAGCTTACGGTGGGGGGGGACCTACGAGCAGTACTTC. Translation: CASSLRWGGTYEQYF.

This rearrangement joins TRBV4-1 to TRBJ1-2; TRBD1 might be the D (5 bases). V was shortened by 3 bases and J by 4 bases, with 18 bases between the two germline ends. This CDR3 has 16 residues. Germline assignment: CDR1 MGHRA and CDR2 YSYEKL. The CDR3 DNA follows: TGCGCCAGCAGCCACCCCCCCCTGGGACGGAGCTATGGCTACACCTTC. Its protein is CASSHPPLGRSYGYTF.

The chain combines TRBV7-3 with TRBJ2-6; 9 positions agree with TRBD1. V shed 6 bases and J 4 bases; nucleotides not matched to a gene: 7. Germline CDR1 and CDR2: SGHTA and FQGTGA. CDR3 length equals 16 residues. The CDR3 here is CASSLQGASGANVLTF. The CDR3 DNA follows: TGTGCCAGCAGTCTACAGGGGGCGTCGGGGGCCAACGTCCTGACTTTC.

This chain connects TRBV5-1 to TRBJ1-5; D remains unclear. The CDR3 consists of 14 residues. Germline V gene data show CDR1 as SGHRS and CDR2 as YFSETQ. The V gene lost 0 bases and the J gene lost 6 bases, with 10 bases spanning the gap. As DNA, the CDR3 is TGCGCCAGCAGCTTGGACAGCCCCAGTCAGCCCCAGCATTTT. Its translation: CASSLDSPSQPQHF.

CDR3 sequence (DNA): TGTGCCAGCAGTGCCGGCTTGGGGGCAACCCTCCAAGAGACCCAGTACTTC. Encoded protein: CASSAGLGATLQETQYF. The rearrangement joins TRBV6-1 to TRBJ2-5, with D possibly TRBD1 on 6 matching bases. The CDR3 covers 17 residues. Trimming shortened V by 4 bases and J by 1 base, and 19 bases separated the two germline ends. In germline, CDR1 is MNHNS, CDR2 SASEGT.

V gene TRBV7-5 combines with J gene TRBJ2-5; whether TRBD2, the table's D call, matches the DNA was not checked. TRBV7-5 is reported as a pseudogene. There are 17 residues in the CDR3. The CDR3 loop is CVRSLANPRESPETQYF. The CDR3 bases are TGTGTCAGAAGCTTAGCGAATCCCCGGGAGTCTCCCGAGACCCAGTACTTC.

The V gene is TRBV25-1, the J gene TRBJ1-1; TRBD1 is a possible D gene (6 bases). The V gene's germline CDR1 is MGHDK and CDR2 SYGVNS. This CDR3 has 14 residues. Trimming pared 3 bases from V and 1 base from J, leaving 9 bases between. The CDR3 loop reads CASSELRGNTEAFF. The CDR3 DNA sequence: TGTGCCAGCAGTGAGCTCAGGGGGAACACTGAAGCTTTCTTT.